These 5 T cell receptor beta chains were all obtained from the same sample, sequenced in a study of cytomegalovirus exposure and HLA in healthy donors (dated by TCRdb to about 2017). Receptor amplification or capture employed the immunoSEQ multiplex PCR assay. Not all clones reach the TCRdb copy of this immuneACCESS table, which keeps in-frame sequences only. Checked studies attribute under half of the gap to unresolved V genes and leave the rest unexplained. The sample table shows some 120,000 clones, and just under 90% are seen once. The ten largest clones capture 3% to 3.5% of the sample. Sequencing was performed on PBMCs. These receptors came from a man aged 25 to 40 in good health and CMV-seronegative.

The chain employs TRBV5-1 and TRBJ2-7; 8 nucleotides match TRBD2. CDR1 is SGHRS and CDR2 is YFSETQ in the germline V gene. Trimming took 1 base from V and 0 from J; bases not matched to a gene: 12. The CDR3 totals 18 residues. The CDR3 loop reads CASSLRVAGTLSSYEQYF. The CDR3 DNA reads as TGCGCCAGCAGCTTGAGGGTAGCGGGGACGTTAAGCTCCTACGAGCAGTACTTC.

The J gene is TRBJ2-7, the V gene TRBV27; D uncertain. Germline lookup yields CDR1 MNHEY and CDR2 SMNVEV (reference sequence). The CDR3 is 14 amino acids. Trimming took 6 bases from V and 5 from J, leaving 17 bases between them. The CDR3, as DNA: TGTGCCAGCAGCCTGATACCCCGGGTACACGAGCAGTACTTC. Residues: CASSLIPRVHEQYF.

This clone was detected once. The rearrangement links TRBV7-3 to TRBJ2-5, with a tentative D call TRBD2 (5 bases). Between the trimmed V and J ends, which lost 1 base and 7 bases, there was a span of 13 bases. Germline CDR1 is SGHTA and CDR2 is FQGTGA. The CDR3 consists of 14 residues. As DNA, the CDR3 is TGTGCCAGCAGCTTAAACGGGCCCGGAGGGACCCAGTACTTC. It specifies CASSLNGPGGTQYF.

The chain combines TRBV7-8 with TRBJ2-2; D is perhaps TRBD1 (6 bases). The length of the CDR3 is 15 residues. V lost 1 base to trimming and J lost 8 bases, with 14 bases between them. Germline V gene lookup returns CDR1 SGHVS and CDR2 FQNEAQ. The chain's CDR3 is CASSLEQGHPGELFF. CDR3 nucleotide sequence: TGTGCCAGCAGCTTAGAGCAGGGACACCCTGGGGAGCTGTTTTTT.

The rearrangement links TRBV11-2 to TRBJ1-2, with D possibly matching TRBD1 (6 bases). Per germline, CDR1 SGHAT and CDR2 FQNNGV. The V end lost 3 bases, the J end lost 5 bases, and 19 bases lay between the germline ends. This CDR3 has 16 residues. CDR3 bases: TGTGCCAGCAGCTTCCACGGAGGCAGGGGCAATTATGGCTACACCTTC. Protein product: CASSFHGGRGNYGYTF.